The 22 T cell receptor beta chains given below trace back to one sample, sequenced in a study of cytomegalovirus exposure and HLA in healthy donors. Primers for the PCR totalled 60 Vbeta and 13 Jbeta. The table came from immunoSEQ multiplex PCR; TCRdb's copy has only in-frame clones and leaves some out. The table lists 90,000 to 120,000 clones, roughly three quarters of them singletons, with under 2% in the top ten. The sample consisted of PBMCs. These TCRs come from a middle-aged woman in good health and CMV-seronegative.

CDR3 sequence reads: CASSSQGAPYDTIYF. DNA of the CDR3: TGTGCCAGCAGTTCCCAGGGGGCTCCGTATGACACCATATATTTT. This chain joins TRBV27 and TRBJ1-3, with 8 bases lining up with TRBD1. The germline gives CDR1 MNHEY, CDR2 SMNVEV (reference sequence). The V gene end was trimmed by 4 bases and the J gene end by 8 bases; junction bases not matched to a gene: 10. The CDR3 covers 15 residues.

This clone was observed a single time. The chain employs TRBV13 and TRBJ2-6, with TRBD1 identical over 7 bases. After removal of 5 bases from V and 4 bases from J, the junction contained 8 bases not matched to a gene. Germline V gene data show CDR1 as PRHDT and CDR2 as FYEKMQ (reference sequence). CDR3 length: 16 residues. CDR3 amino acids: CASSPTGLGGANVLTF. The CDR3 DNA sequence: TGTGCCAGCAGCCCGACAGGGCTAGGGGGGGCCAACGTCCTGACTTTC.

As regards this clone: The junction departs from the called germline gene at one end, perhaps through a read error. The identical CDR3 is also encoded by other nucleotide sequences in the sample. The chain employs TRBV5-6 and TRBJ1-6; TRBD1 agrees at 9 bases. Germline V gene data show CDR1 as SGHDT and CDR2 as YYEEEE. This CDR3 has 16 residues. CDR3 sequence reads: CASSFPYGTGNSPLHF. In DNA, the CDR3 is TGTGCCAGCAGCTTTCCTTACGGGACAGGGAATTCCCCCCTCCACTTT.

The chain is built from TRBV2 and TRBJ2-3; 7 bases line up with TRBD1. Germline V gene data show CDR1 as SNHLY and CDR2 as FYNNEI. V shed 5 bases, J shed 1 base, and the junction held 12 bases outside the gene matches. The CDR3 covers 17 residues. CDR3 sequence reads: CASSQERTGRGTDTQYF. CDR3 DNA: TGTGCCAGCAGTCAAGAACGGACAGGACGGGGCACAGATACGCAGTATTTT.

This chain joins TRBV2 and TRBJ1-5; maybe TRBD1 (5 bases). V gave up 2 bases and J gave up 6 bases, with 8 bases separating them. Germline loops: CDR1 SNHLY, CDR2 FYNNEI. The CDR3 covers 13 residues. This CDR3 reads CASSERGGQPQHF. The CDR3 region has the DNA TGTGCCAGCAGTGAAAGGGGAGGTCAGCCCCAGCATTTT. The variable domain in full, with the rest retrieved from reference TRBV2 and TRBJ1-5, is EPEVTQTPSHQVTQMGQEVILRCVPISNHLYFYWYRQILGQKVEFLVSFYNNEISEKSEIFDDQFSVERPDGSNFTLKIRSTKLEDSAMYFCASSERGGQPQHFGDGTRLSIL.

As concerns this clone: The germline gene is not matched at one end of the junction; a read error may be the cause. J is TRBJ2-6 and V is TRBV15; maybe TRBD1 (5 bases). The CDR3 runs to 15 residues. Germline CDR1 and CDR2: LNHNV and YYDKDF (reference sequence). In DNA form, the CDR3 reads TGTGCCACCAGCAGCGACAGCTCTGGGGCCAACGGCCTGACTTTC. It specifies CATSSDSSGANGLTF.

The count of this clone is one. This chain uses TRBV29-1 with TRBJ2-4, with D possibly matching TRBD2 (6 bases). V shed 4 bases and J shed 7 bases, with 14 bases lying between them. From germline, CDR1 is SQVTM and CDR2 ANQGSEA. This CDR3 is 13 amino acids long. The CDR3 sequence: CSVVGGSSNIQYF. The CDR3 nucleotides are TGCAGCGTTGTTGGAGGGAGTAGCAACATTCAGTACTTC.

This clone was picked up a small number of times. The rearrangement joins TRBV5-4 to TRBJ1-2, with a possible D match to TRBD1 (5 bases). Germline assignment: CDR1 SGHNT and CDR2 YYREEE (reference sequence). The CDR3 totals 14 residues. V lost 6 bases, J lost 3 bases, and 15 bases lay in between. CDR3 region: CASNTWGGDYGYTF. The CDR3 DNA is TGTGCCAGCAATACTTGGGGGGGTGACTATGGCTACACCTTC.

The gene calls are TRBV28 and TRBJ2-7; 7 bases agree with TRBD1. Germline lookup yields CDR1 MDHEN and CDR2 SYDVKM. The trim removed 5 bases at V and 3 bases at J, leaving 4 bases unmatched. There are 13 residues in the CDR3. The CDR3 DNA reads TGTGCCAGCAGTCGTGGGACAGACTACGAGCAGTACTTC. Protein product: CASSRGTDYEQYF.

Regarding this clone: Germline is not matched at one junction end, which may reflect a read error. The chain has TRBV7-9 and TRBJ1-1; no clear D gene. Germline CDR1 SEHNR, CDR2 FQNEAQ (reference sequence). The CDR3 loop spans 11 amino acids. Written as DNA, the CDR3 is TGTTCCAGCAGCTCGCAGGTTGGGGCTTTCTTT. As protein: CSSSSQVGAFF.

This chain connects TRBV6-6 to TRBJ2-7; 8 bases are shared with TRBD2. Trimming removed 10 bases from V and 3 bases from J; junction bases left unmatched: 5. This CDR3 is built from 12 residues. Germline CDR1 is MNHNY and CDR2 is SVGAGI (reference sequence). The CDR3 nucleotides read TGTGCCAAGATAGCGGGGCTCTACGAGCAGTACTTC. It encodes CAKIAGLYEQYF.

Of note for this clone: One end of the junction varies from germline; a read error may be responsible. In the same sample, other DNA sequences code for this CDR3. V is TRBV18 and J is TRBJ2-7; perhaps TRBD1 as D (6 bases). CDR3 length: 15 residues. From germline, CDR1 is KGHSH and CDR2 LQKENI. Written as DNA, the CDR3 is TGTGCCAGCTTACCAAGCAGGGGACCTTCCTACGAGCAGTACTTC. It codes for CASLPSRGPSYEQYF. The full variable domain, with the rest looked up from reference TRBV18 and TRBJ2-7, is NAGVMQNPRHLVRRRGQEARLRCSPMKGHSHVYWYRQLPEEGLKFMVYLQKENIIDESGMPKERFSAEFPKEGPSILRIQQVVRGDSAAYFCASLPSRGPSYEQYFGPGTRLTVT.

This sequence joins TRBV19 and TRBJ2-1; 11 nucleotides align to TRBD2. The CDR3 loop spans 18 amino acids. CDR1 is LNHDA and CDR2 is SQIVND in the germline V gene (reference sequence). The ends lost 7 bases at V and 4 bases at J; junction bases unmatched: 15. Written as DNA, the CDR3 is TGTGCCAGTACCCCGGGACTAGCGGACCCGGGTCAATACAATGAGCAGTTCTTC. This encodes CASTPGLADPGQYNEQFF.

The chain links TRBV10-3 to TRBJ1-5; 7 bases map to TRBD1. V lost 3 bases, J lost 5 bases, and 7 bases stayed unmatched. The germline gives CDR1 ENHRY, CDR2 SYGVKD. This CDR3 has 15 residues. The CDR3, as DNA: TGTGCCATCAGTGATATCGACAGGGCGGATCAGCCCCAGCATTTT. It specifies CAISDIDRADQPQHF.

The CDR3 DNA reads TGTGCCAGCAGCCCCCCGGTGAGGGGGCCGAACACCGGGGAGCTGTTTTTT. It encodes CASSPPVRGPNTGELFF. The chain employs TRBV5-4 and TRBJ2-2; 7 nucleotides agree with TRBD1. The V gene's germline CDR1 is SGHNT and CDR2 YYREEE (reference sequence). This CDR3 region has 17 residues. With V trimmed by 4 bases and J by 0 bases, 9 bases remained unmatched.

The gene calls are TRBV2 and TRBJ2-2; D not resolved. CDR3 length equals 13 residues. Germline lookup yields CDR1 SNHLY and CDR2 FYNNEI. V was shortened by 5 bases and J by 6 bases, with 10 bases between the two germline ends. CDR3 sequence reads: CASSSLGSGELFF. As DNA, the CDR3 is TGTGCCAGCAGTTCCCTAGGCTCCGGGGAGCTGTTTTTT.

The V gene is TRBV7-3, the J gene TRBJ2-7, with a possible D match to TRBD1 (5 bases). This CDR3 is built from 15 residues. CDR1 is SGHTA and CDR2 is FQGTGA in the germline V gene. The V gene lost 1 base and the J gene lost 7 bases, with 17 bases spanning the gap. The CDR3 region has the DNA TGTGCCAGCAGCTTAAATGGGCAGGGAATAGGTGAGCAGTACTTC. This sequence encodes CASSLNGQGIGEQYF. The whole variable domain, filled in from reference TRBV7-3 and TRBJ2-7, reads GAGVSQTPSNKVTEKGKYVELRCDPISGHTALYWYRQSLGQGPEFLIYFQGTGAADDSGLPNDRFFAVRPEGSVSTLKIQRTERGDSAVYLCASSLNGQGIGEQYFGPGTRLTVT.

The chain has TRBV15 and TRBJ2-1; TRBD2 matches 7 bases. V trimming: 2 bases; J trimming: 7 bases; junction bases outside the gene matches: 2. CDR1 LNHNV and CDR2 YYDKDF come from the germline V gene (reference sequence). The CDR3 runs 13 residues. The CDR3 reads CATSRPAGNEQFF. CDR3 DNA: TGTGCCACCAGCAGACCAGCGGGGAATGAGCAGTTCTTC.

The rearrangement links TRBV5-1 to TRBJ2-1, with 11 positions matching TRBD2. The CDR3 has 18 residues. V trimming: 5 bases; J trimming: 2 bases; junction bases outside the gene matches: 12. Germline V lookup: CDR1 SGHRS, CDR2 YFSETQ. The CDR3 nucleotides read TGCGCCAGCAGTCCGCCCAATTTAGCGGGAGGGCCCTACAATGAGCAGTTCTTC. It is translated as CASSPPNLAGGPYNEQFF.

Concerning this clone: The junction and the germline gene differ at one end; a read error may be behind it. The chain combines TRBV7-9 with TRBJ2-7; weak D call: TRBD1 (5 bases). The CDR3 has 15 amino acids. Per germline, CDR1 SEHNR and CDR2 FQNEAQ (reference sequence). The CDR3 reads CSSSLVQGTRDEQYF. DNA for the CDR3: TGTTCCAGCAGCTTAGTACAAGGCACCAGGGACGAGCAGTACTTC.

The chain joins TRBV28 to TRBJ2-7; the match to TRBD2 covers 7 bases. In germline, CDR1 is MDHEN, CDR2 SYDVKM. Germline trimming cut 5 bases from V and 1 base from J; bases unmatched to any gene: 14. The CDR3 is 17 residues long. The CDR3 spells CASSHRSWPSGSYEQYF. The CDR3 DNA follows: TGTGCCAGCAGTCACCGATCGTGGCCTAGCGGATCCTACGAGCAGTACTTC. The whole variable domain, filled in from reference TRBV28 and TRBJ2-7, reads DVKVTQSSRYLVKRTGEKVFLECVQDMDHENMFWYRQDPGLGLRLIYFSYDVKMKEKGDIPEGYSVSREKKERFSLILESASTNQTSMYLCASSHRSWPSGSYEQYFGPGTRLTVT.

CDR3 DNA sequence: TGCGCCAGCAGCCAAGGGACAGGGGGAAGCAATCAGCCCCAGCATTTT. It translates to CASSQGTGGSNQPQHF. This rearrangement joins TRBV4-1 to TRBJ1-5, with TRBD1 identical over 10 bases. Germline CDR1 reads MGHRA; CDR2 reads YSYEKL. Trimming at V came to 1 base and at J to 1 base, leaving 1 base not matched to a gene. CDR3 length equals 16 residues.